The entry below describes one T cell receptor beta chain. The data stem from a study of shared T cell receptors in the human thymus. The trim removed 0 bases at V and 5 bases at J, leaving 5 bases unmatched. The germline CDR1 and CDR2 sequences are SGHRS and YFSETQ. The CDR3 is 15 amino acids. The method was immunoSEQ multiplex PCR; TCRdb's version includes in-frame clones alone and lacks a portion of them. The table lists a few hundred thousand clones, approximately 95% of them singletons, with about 0.02% in the top ten. This chain joins TRBV5-1 and TRBJ2-7; 10 bases agree with TRBD1. Sequenced material: thymocytes. The TCR sequence derives from a human donor. Written as DNA, the CDR3 is TGCGCCAGCAGCTTGGGAAGACAGGGGGCAAACGAGCAGTACTTC. Translating it yields CASSLGRQGANEQYF.